This TCR beta chain was documented in a study of cytomegalovirus exposure and HLA in healthy donors. The PCR used 60 Vbeta and 13 Jbeta primers. Clones were sequenced by immunoSEQ multiplex PCR, and TCRdb holds only the in-frame ones, with some missing. The table includes about 130,000 clones, roughly 75% detected once. Broader study findings: Data from an earlier analysis indicated that most TCR beta V segments were productive either about 87% or about 30% of the time. Cytomegalovirus-associated status was assigned to fewer than 200 TCR beta chains.

CDR3 length equals 13 residues. Germline values: CDR1 MNHNS, CDR2 SASEGT. For this clone: The antigen is unknown.

Every donor was a healthy person donating bone marrow. V and J are TRBV6-1 and TRBJ1-2, with TRBD1 identical over 10 bases. The sequencing input was PBMCs. This clonotype was obtained from a man younger than 45 in good health and CMV-seronegative. The DNA of the CDR3 is TGTGTCCTCCATCGGACAGGGGGTAATGGCTACACCTTC. Protein product: CVLHRTGGNGYTF.